This record concerns one T cell receptor (beta chain) sequence. Sequencing used immunoSEQ multiplex PCR; TCRdb keeps in-frame clones, though not all of them. The sample holds about 98,000 clones, 88% seen once. The data were obtained in a study of T cell responses to AZD1222 COVID-19 vaccine. Germline V gene sequence: CDR1 SNHLY, CDR2 FYNNEI. CDR3 length: 13 amino acids. Trimming took 6 bases from V and 9 from J, leaving 15 bases between them. Specimen: peripheral blood, collected on day 0 of AZD1222 vaccination. This TCR came from an adult in good health. This chain connects TRBV2 to TRBJ1-5, with D possibly matching TRBD1 (6 bases). The CDR3 reads CASSRRGLWPQHF. DNA of the CDR3: TGTGCCAGCAGCCGCAGGGGCTTGTGGCCCCAGCATTTT.